The T cell receptor (beta chain) described here comes from a study of regulatory T cells in long-lasting Graves disease. CDR1 is MNHEY and CDR2 is SMNVEV in the germline V gene (reference sequence). CDR3 length equals 18 residues. J gave up 4 bases and V 1 base, and 12 bases lay outside the gene matches. This clonotype has just a few counts. Its antigen remains unidentified. Time point meaning: persistent/refractory GD, antithyroid drugs over 5 years with positive TRAb. Making the TCR library involved RNA that had been extracted from PBMCs. General study findings and limits: Persistent disease samples used TRBV28, TRBJ1-2 and TRBJ2-5 preferentially.

Arm-PCR of CDR3 regions with iRepertoire HTBI primers generated TCR beta libraries. A single record per CDR3 protein comes from TCRdb applying MiXCR to the multiplex PCR reads. This table has about 660,000 distinct CDR3 sequences, about 30% appearing once. The receptor comes from a female donor with Graves disease. The rearrangement uses TRBV27 and TRBJ2-4; 8 bases match TRBD2. The specimen was peripheral blood mononuclear cells (PBMCs), collected when the disease was refractory, from a patient treated with antithyroid drugs. In nucleotides, the CDR3 is TGTGCCAGCAGTTTATTTGGGCGTCTAGCGGGCTCAAAAAACATTCAGTACTTC. This codes for CASSLFGRLAGSKNIQYF.